This T cell receptor (beta chain) is from a study of blood T cell repertoires in COVID-19. Produced via immunoSEQ multiplex PCR; TCRdb's table is partial and in-frame only. The sample yields approximately 76,000 clones, about 90% seen once. Germline CDR1 MGHRA, CDR2 YSYEKL. This CDR3 is built from 12 residues. The V and J ends lost 8 bases and 0 bases respectively, with 2 bases between them. The chain joins TRBV4-1 to TRBJ2-6, with unresolved D. The TCR originated in a human donor in a cohort sampled during active COVID-19. What was sequenced was peripheral blood. Here the CDR3 reads CASHSGANVLTF. The CDR3 bases are TGCGCCAGCCACTCTGGGGCCAACGTCCTGACTTTC.